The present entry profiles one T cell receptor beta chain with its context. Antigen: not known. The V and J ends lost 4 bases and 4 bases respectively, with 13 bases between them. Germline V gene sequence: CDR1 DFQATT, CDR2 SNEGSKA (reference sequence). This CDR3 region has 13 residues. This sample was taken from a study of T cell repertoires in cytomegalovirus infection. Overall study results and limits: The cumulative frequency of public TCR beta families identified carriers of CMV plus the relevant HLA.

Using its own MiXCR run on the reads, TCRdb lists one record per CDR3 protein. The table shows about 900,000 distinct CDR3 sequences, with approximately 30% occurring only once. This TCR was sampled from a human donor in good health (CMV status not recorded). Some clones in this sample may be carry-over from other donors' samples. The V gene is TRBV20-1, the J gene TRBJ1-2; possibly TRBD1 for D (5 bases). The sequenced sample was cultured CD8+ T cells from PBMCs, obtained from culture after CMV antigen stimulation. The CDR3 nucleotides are TGCAGTGCTAAGTCAGGGTCGTGCTATGGCTACACCTTC. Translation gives CSAKSGSCYGYTF.